Listed here are 23 T cell receptor beta chains from one sample, sequenced in a study of T cells in Graves' hyperthyroidism and ophthalmopathy. Amplification yielded TCR beta CDR3 regions, with RNA transcripts as the source. The study used the HTBI primer set for a first-round RT-PCR of the TCR CDR3. MiXCR, run by TCRdb on the multiplex PCR reads, gives a single entry per CDR3 protein. This table holds more than 500,000 distinct CDR3 sequences, 12% to 15% found once. The sequenced material came from blood. The receptors stem from a woman in her forties with Graves' hyperthyroidism.

This clonotype was counted ten times or more. The V gene is TRBV20-1, the J gene TRBJ1-2, with a possible D match to TRBD1 (6 bases). The CDR3 is 12 amino acids. Trimming stripped 2 bases from V and 4 bases from J, with 8 bases between. The germline gives CDR1 DFQATT, CDR2 SNEGSKA (reference sequence). CDR3 protein: CSARSGVYGYTF. The CDR3 bases are TGCAGTGCTAGATCAGGGGTCTATGGCTACACCTTC.

This clonotype occurred a few times. Given the absence of the conserved phenylalanine or tryptophan at the CDR3 end, a read error is likely. CDR3 sequence: CASSPGQGASYEQYL. The DNA for the CDR3 is TGTGCCAGCAGCCCTGGACAGGGGGCAAGCTACGAGCAGTACCTC. J is TRBJ2-7 and V is TRBV7-9, with 11 bases aligning to TRBD1. The germline gives CDR1 SEHNR, CDR2 FQNEAQ (reference sequence). J gave up 3 bases and V 5 bases, and 6 bases lay outside the gene matches. The CDR3 runs 15 residues.

The chain carries TRBV20-1 and TRBJ2-3, with D hard to call. The CDR3 consists of 12 residues. Trimming shortened V by 4 bases and J by 2 bases, and 7 bases separated the two germline ends. Germline CDR1 reads DFQATT; CDR2 reads SNEGSKA (reference sequence). CDR3 coding DNA: TGCAGTGCTATCCGGGCCACAGATACGCAGTATTTT. It specifies CSAIRATDTQYF.

The chain joins TRBV9 to TRBJ1-3; possible D gene TRBD1, 6 bases. Trimming left V 0 bases short and J 1 base short, with 11 bases between. This CDR3 region has 16 residues. Germline lookup yields CDR1 SGDLS and CDR2 YYNGEE. The CDR3 reads CASSVAEGVSGNTIYF. DNA of the CDR3: TGTGCCAGCAGCGTAGCAGAGGGGGTATCTGGAAACACCATATATTTT.

This clonotype appeared many times. The gene calls are TRBV6-1 and TRBJ2-1; TRBD2 matches 7 bases. CDR1 and CDR2 (germline): MNHNS, SASEGT. V shed 3 bases, J shed 2 bases, and the junction held 4 bases outside the gene matches. This CDR3 spans 15 amino acids. The CDR3 nucleotides are TGTGCCAGCAGTGATGGTCTAGCGGCCTACAATGAGCAGTTCTTC. Residues: CASSDGLAAYNEQFF.

This clonotype was detected ten times or more. The genes are TRBV11-2 and TRBJ2-7; D is undetermined. The V end was cut by 1 base, the J end by 3 bases, with 16 bases between. The CDR3 is made up of 16 amino acids. Looked up from germline, CDR1 is SGHAT and CDR2 is FQNNGV. In nucleotides, the CDR3 is TGTGCCAGCAGCTTAGTCCGTTTTGGCAGCAACTACGAGCAGTACTTC. Its translation is CASSLVRFGSNYEQYF.

This clonotype occurred a few times. V gene TRBV15 combines with J gene TRBJ2-7; D is unclear. The length of the CDR3 is 13 residues. In germline, CDR1 is LNHNV, CDR2 YYDKDF (reference sequence). V was shortened by 0 bases and J by 4 bases, with 7 bases between the two germline ends. The CDR3 DNA is TGTGCCACCAGCAGAGATGGGAATTACGAGCAGTACTTC. Amino acids: CATSRDGNYEQYF.

This clonotype was seen ten or more times. The V and J genes are TRBV11-2 and TRBJ1-2, with a weak D call TRBD1 (6 bases). Germline lookup yields CDR1 SGHAT and CDR2 FQNNGV. The CDR3 is made up of 14 amino acids. V gave up 1 base and J gave up 6 bases, with 12 bases separating them. CDR3 coding DNA: TGTGCCAGCAGCTTAGCAGGGGTTCGTGATGGCTACACCTTC. Translation gives CASSLAGVRDGYTF.

This clonotype was recorded a few times. V usage is TRBV7-9 and J usage is TRBJ2-3; 7 bases map to TRBD2. CDR1 and CDR2 from the germline V gene are SEHNR and FQNEAQ (reference sequence). The CDR3 spans 17 residues. The V segment lost 3 bases and the J segment 2 bases; nucleotides outside the gene matches: 11. The CDR3 DNA reads TGTGCCAGCAGCTTTCGGTTCACTAGCGCTTCCACAGATACGCAGTATTTT. This codes for CASSFRFTSASTDTQYF.

This clonotype showed up many times. The CDR3: CASSPFETGLSYEQYF. The CDR3 nucleotides read TGTGCCAGCAGCCCCTTCGAGACAGGCCTCTCCTACGAGCAGTACTTC. This chain joins TRBV7-8 and TRBJ2-7; possibly TRBD1 for D (6 bases). Germline CDR1 reads SGHVS; CDR2 reads FQNEAQ. The ends were cut back, 5 bases at V and 0 bases at J, with 17 bases in the middle. CDR3 length: 16 residues.

This clonotype was seen repeatedly, ten times or more. The chain couples TRBV7-2 to TRBJ1-2; D is unresolved. Trimming cost V 1 base and J 5 bases, with 11 bases left between them. The CDR3 has 14 amino acids. CDR1 SGHTA and CDR2 FQGNSA come from the germline V gene. CDR3 in amino acids: CASSLVAGHYGYTF. The CDR3 DNA sequence: TGTGCCAGCAGCTTAGTTGCGGGCCATTATGGCTACACCTTC.

The chain joins TRBV6-1 to TRBJ2-1, with TRBD1 matching over 9 bases. CDR1 MNHNS and CDR2 SASEGT come from the germline V gene. The CDR3 has 15 residues. The ends lost 5 bases at V and 9 bases at J; junction bases unmatched: 11. This CDR3 reads CASSSRDRAFGEQFF. The CDR3 bases are TGTGCCAGCAGTTCCCGGGACAGGGCATTCGGTGAGCAGTTCTTC.

This clonotype was detected many times. V and J are TRBV2 and TRBJ2-7, with TRBD2 identical over 7 bases. Germline lookup yields CDR1 SNHLY and CDR2 FYNNEI. J gave up 4 bases and V 2 bases, and 5 bases lay outside the gene matches. CDR3 length: 14 amino acids. CDR3 DNA sequence: TGTGCCAGCAGTGAACTAGCGGAGAAATACGAGCAGTACTTC. This encodes CASSELAEKYEQYF.

This clonotype has at least ten counts. This rearrangement joins TRBV18 to TRBJ2-4; D is perhaps TRBD1 (6 bases). The V and J ends lost 6 bases and 12 bases respectively, with 18 bases between them. The length of the CDR3 is 13 residues. Germline CDR1 and CDR2: KGHSH and LQKENI. As DNA, the CDR3 is TGTGCCAGCTCGTTGGGACAAGCCCAGGATCAGTACTTC. Amino acid sequence: CASSLGQAQDQYF.

As concerns this clonotype: Since a much larger clone is just one base distant, this may be a read error. V usage is TRBV6-2 or TRBV6-3 and J usage is TRBJ1-2; possibly TRBD1 for D (5 bases). Trimming took 6 bases from V and 0 from J, leaving 14 bases between them. The germline V gene encodes CDR1 MNHEY and CDR2 SVGEGT. The CDR3 extends over 15 amino acids. CDR3 DNA sequence: TGTGCCAGCAGACCCATCCTGGGGGCTAACTATGGCTACACCTTC. This encodes CASRPILGANYGYTF.

This chain joins TRBV14 and TRBJ2-7; 7 bases align to TRBD2. The CDR3 is 18 amino acids. Unmatched junction bases numbered 16, after V lost 2 bases and J lost 3 bases. Germline V gene sequence: CDR1 SGHDN, CDR2 FVKESK. CDR3 loop: CASSQRILNRDYLYEQYF. Written as DNA, the CDR3 is TGTGCCAGCAGCCAACGGATTCTAAACCGGGACTACCTCTACGAGCAGTACTTC.

V usage is TRBV7-9 and J usage is TRBJ2-1; 7 positions match TRBD2. CDR1 is SEHNR and CDR2 is FQNEAQ in the germline V gene (reference sequence). The CDR3 is 16 residues long. V shed 5 bases, J shed 1 base, and the junction held 8 bases outside the gene matches. The CDR3 bases are TGTGCCAGCAGCCCAGGTCCTAGCGGTTCCTACAATGAGCAGTTCTTC. Translation gives CASSPGPSGSYNEQFF.

This clonotype was seen many times. The chain couples TRBV28 to TRBJ2-3, with a possible D match to TRBD2 (6 bases). Looked up from germline, CDR1 is MDHEN and CDR2 is SYDVKM. This CDR3 is 16 amino acids long. V shed 5 bases and J shed 1 base, with 16 bases lying between them. This CDR3 is CASSPRSSVGTDTQYF. CDR3 bases: TGTGCCAGCAGTCCGAGGTCTAGCGTTGGCACAGATACGCAGTATTTT.

Details on this clonotype: Being one base from a much bigger clone, this may be a read error. The chain links TRBV20-1 to TRBJ2-1, with D possibly matching TRBD1 (5 bases). In germline, CDR1 is DFQATT, CDR2 SNEGSKA (reference sequence). CDR3 length: 16 amino acids. V dropped 4 bases and J dropped 6 bases, with 22 bases sitting between them. The CDR3 region has the DNA TGCAGTGCTACAAACAGGCCAGGGATCATGCGCAATGAGCAGTTCTTC. Translated: CSATNRPGIMRNEQFF.

The gene calls are TRBV14 and TRBJ2-5; D perhaps matches TRBD2 (6 bases). The CDR3 is 13 amino acids. Germline-derived CDR1 and CDR2 are SGHDN and FVKESK. V lost 2 bases to trimming and J lost 4 bases, with 8 bases between them. As DNA, the CDR3 is TGTGCCAGCAGCCAATACGGGGGAGAGACCCAGTACTTC. Protein: CASSQYGGETQYF. The full variable domain, rest sourced from reference TRBV14 and TRBJ2-5, is EAGVTQFPSHSVIEKGQTVTLRCDPISGHDNLYWYRRVMGKEIKFLLHFVKESKQDESGMPNNRFLAERTGGTYSTLKVQPAELEDSGVYFCASSQYGGETQYFGPGTRLLVL.

The chain uses TRBV14 and TRBJ1-4, with a weak D call TRBD1 (5 bases). Trimming removed 3 bases at V and 8 bases at J, with 10 bases between. Germline assignment: CDR1 SGHDN and CDR2 FVKESK. This CDR3 contains 13 residues. The CDR3 here is CASSQGREEKLFF. In nucleotides, the CDR3 is TGTGCCAGCAGCCAGGGGCGCGAGGAAAAACTGTTTTTT.

At least ten counts were recorded for this clonotype. The chain is built from TRBV20-1 and TRBJ2-5; D not resolved. The V gene lost 3 bases and the J gene lost 4 bases, with 9 bases spanning the gap. Germline loops: CDR1 DFQATT, CDR2 SNEGSKA (reference sequence). The CDR3 totals 12 residues. The CDR3 DNA sequence: TGCAGTGCTAGTATTATAGGAGAGACCCAGTACTTC. Amino acids: CSASIIGETQYF.

This clonotype was seen many times. DNA for the CDR3: TGTGCCAGCAGTGAAGCCTTCGGTCAGCGCGAGGAAAAACTGTTTTTT. Translating it yields CASSEAFGQREEKLFF. The V and J genes are TRBV2 and TRBJ1-4; the D is unclear. The germline V gene encodes CDR1 SNHLY and CDR2 FYNNEI. V was shortened by 0 bases and J by 8 bases, with 16 bases between the two germline ends. This CDR3 spans 16 amino acids.